The 27 T cell receptor beta chains below were found in one sample sequenced in a study of vaccination and CD4 T cells after COVID-19. With the Oncomine TCR Beta short-read assay, DNA from cultured CD4+ T cells was sequenced. TCRdb reprocessed the PCR reads with MiXCR, giving one entry per CDR3 protein. The data contain roughly 25,000 distinct CDR3 sequences, roughly 33% of them singletons. These TCRs' antigens remain unknown. Time point of the sample: late sampling 161 to 241 days after vaccination in a few convalescent patients. As for treatment: approximately nine-day PBMC culture with coronavirus spike peptide pools or control peptides (ViraFEST assay). Sequencing was performed on CD4+ T cells from blood, cultured in vitro, taken about 7 months after SARS-CoV-2 vaccination. The source of these receptors is a human donor who had recovered from COVID-19.

V gene TRBV6-2 or TRBV6-3 combines with J gene TRBJ2-1; 9 bases agree with TRBD2. The trim removed 6 bases at V and 10 bases at J, leaving 7 bases unmatched. Looked up from germline, CDR1 is MNHEY and CDR2 is SVGEGT. This CDR3 is 13 amino acids long. CDR3 DNA sequence: TGTGCCAGCAGGACATCGACTAGCGGCGAGCAGTTCTTC. Its translation is CASRTSTSGEQFF.

V usage is TRBV20-1 and J usage is TRBJ2-7; 13 bases map to TRBD2. J gave up 5 bases and V 0 bases, and 7 bases lay outside the gene matches. There are 16 residues in the CDR3. The germline CDR1 and CDR2 sequences are DFQATT and SNEGSKA (reference sequence). The CDR3 region is CSARDALAGGPDEQYF. The CDR3 DNA sequence: TGCAGTGCTAGAGATGCACTAGCGGGAGGGCCTGACGAGCAGTACTTC.

This clonotype was recorded a few times. The chain combines TRBV20-1 with TRBJ1-6, with TRBD1 as a possible D gene (5 bases). The CDR3 loop spans 15 amino acids. Germline lookup yields CDR1 DFQATT and CDR2 SNEGSKA (reference sequence). V was trimmed by 2 bases and J by 5 bases, leaving 13 bases between them. CDR3 amino acids: CSARPDGAHNSPLHF. CDR3 nucleotides: TGCAGTGCTAGACCGGACGGGGCCCATAATTCACCCCTCCACTTT.

The chain combines TRBV28 with TRBJ1-1, with D perhaps TRBD1 (5 bases). V was pared by 6 bases and J by 2 bases, with 10 bases between. The CDR3 is 13 residues long. The germline V gene has CDR1 MDHEN and CDR2 SYDVKM. As DNA, the CDR3 is TGTGCCAGCAGGAGACAGTCCAACACTGAAGCTTTCTTT. Protein: CASRRQSNTEAFF.

This clonotype was detected only a few times. The gene calls are TRBV28 and TRBJ2-7; 9 bases fit TRBD1. The trim removed 4 bases at V and 3 bases at J, leaving 7 bases unmatched. Looked up from germline, CDR1 is MDHEN and CDR2 is SYDVKM. The CDR3 consists of 15 residues. The CDR3: CASSSPGTGSYEQYF. The CDR3 region has the DNA TGTGCCAGCAGTTCTCCCGGGACAGGGAGCTACGAGCAGTACTTC.

This clonotype was observed a few times. The rearrangement links TRBV20-1 to TRBJ1-2, with 9 bases lining up with TRBD1. Germline lookup yields CDR1 DFQATT and CDR2 SNEGSKA (reference sequence). With 3 bases clipped from V and 2 bases from J, the junction kept 1 base outside the gene matches. The CDR3 runs to 13 residues. CDR3 loop: CSASGTGNYGYTF. The DNA of the CDR3 is TGCAGTGCTAGCGGGACAGGGAACTATGGCTACACCTTC.

This clonotype has only a few counts. V usage is TRBV15 and J usage is TRBJ2-1; TRBD1 aligns across 10 bases. J gave up 2 bases and V 6 bases, and 1 base lay outside the gene matches. The germline V gene encodes CDR1 LNHNV and CDR2 YYDKDF (reference sequence). This CDR3 comprises 14 residues. The DNA of the CDR3 is TGTGCCACCAGGACAGGGGGCGCCTACAATGAGCAGTTCTTC. The encoded protein is CATRTGGAYNEQFF. The whole variable domain, filled in from reference TRBV15 and TRBJ2-1, reads DAMVIQNPRYQVTQFGKPVTLSCSQTLNHNVMYWYQQKSSQAPKLLFHYYDKDFNNEADTPDNFQSRRPNTSFCFLDIRSPGLGDTAMYLCATRTGGAYNEQFFGPGTRLTVL.

V is TRBV20-1 and J is TRBJ1-5; the D is unclear. V lost 0 bases and J 1 base, leaving 13 bases between the germline ends. This CDR3 spans 16 amino acids. CDR1 and CDR2 from the germline V gene are DFQATT and SNEGSKA (reference sequence). CDR3 coding DNA: TGCAGTGCTAGAGATCAAGTCCTAGGCAGCAATCAGCCCCAGCATTTT. As protein: CSARDQVLGSNQPQHF.

V usage is TRBV7-9 and J usage is TRBJ1-2; D may be TRBD1 (5 bases). The CDR3 has 14 residues. CDR1 SEHNR and CDR2 FQNEAQ come from the germline V gene (reference sequence). Trimming removed 6 bases at V and 7 bases at J, with 18 bases between. CDR3 DNA sequence: TGTGCCAGCAGTACGCGGGGCGGTGACGGTGGCTACACCTTC. It specifies CASSTRGGDGGYTF.

The J gene is TRBJ1-2, the V gene TRBV4-2; D gene uncertain. The V gene's germline CDR1 is LGHNA and CDR2 YNFKEQ. Trimming removed 0 bases at V and 4 bases at J, with 9 bases between. This CDR3 is 14 amino acids long. CDR3 sequence: CASSQDVGLYGYTF. Written as DNA, the CDR3 is TGTGCCAGCAGCCAAGATGTGGGTCTCTATGGCTACACCTTC.

This clonotype came up a few times. This chain joins TRBV7-2 and TRBJ2-3, with 7 bases matching TRBD1. The CDR3 length is 14 residues. The V segment lost 1 base and the J segment 4 bases; nucleotides outside the gene matches: 2. Germline V gene data show CDR1 as SGHTA and CDR2 as FQGNSA. CDR3: CASSLGQGADTQYF. The CDR3 DNA sequence: TGTGCCAGCAGCTTAGGTCAGGGGGCAGATACGCAGTATTTT.

V gene TRBV20-1 combines with J gene TRBJ1-2; 8 bases line up with TRBD1. CDR3 length equals 17 residues. CDR1 and CDR2 from the germline V gene are DFQATT and SNEGSKA (reference sequence). The V gene end was trimmed by 6 bases and the J gene end by 5 bases; junction bases not matched to a gene: 20. Written as DNA, the CDR3 is TGCAGTGCAGAAGCCAGGGGGCTACCCGAGGTTGAGTATGGCTACACCTTC. This sequence encodes CSAEARGLPEVEYGYTF.

The rearrangement links TRBV7-2 to TRBJ1-1; no clear D. Germline V gene sequence: CDR1 SGHTA, CDR2 FQGNSA. The V and J ends lost 2 bases and 4 bases respectively, with 11 bases between them. The CDR3 is 14 amino acids. The CDR3 DNA follows: TGTGCCAGCAGCTTAATCACGGCTTTCACTGAAGCTTTCTTT. Amino acid sequence: CASSLITAFTEAFF.

This clonotype was recorded a few times. V usage is TRBV7-8 and J usage is TRBJ2-7; tentatively, D is TRBD2 (6 bases). This CDR3 region has 13 residues. CDR1 and CDR2 from the germline V gene are SGHVS and FQNEAQ. The ends were cut back, 0 bases at V and 6 bases at J, with 9 bases in the middle. Here the CDR3 reads CASSLALRGEQYF. The CDR3 DNA follows: TGTGCCAGCAGCTTAGCGCTGCGGGGCGAGCAGTACTTC. Full variable domain (rest looked up from reference TRBV7-8 and TRBJ2-7): GAGVSQSPRYKVAKRGQDVALRCDPISGHVSLFWYQQALGQGPEFLTYFQNEAQLDKSGLPSDRFFAERPEGSVSTLKIQRTQQEDSAVYLCASSLALRGEQYFGPGTRLTVT.

This clonotype was observed a handful of times. This chain links TRBV28 with TRBJ2-7, with 10 bases aligning to TRBD1. V shed 8 bases, J shed 7 bases, and the junction held 8 bases outside the gene matches. The CDR3 contains 13 residues. Germline V CDR1 and CDR2: MDHEN, SYDVKM. The CDR3 here is CASDRDRGGEQYF. DNA of the CDR3: TGTGCCAGCGACCGGGACAGGGGTGGTGAGCAGTACTTC.

The gene calls are TRBV28 and TRBJ1-5; tentative D call: TRBD1 (5 bases). V was pared by 2 bases and J by 1 base, with 9 bases between. The germline V gene encodes CDR1 MDHEN and CDR2 SYDVKM. This CDR3 has 15 residues. Here the CDR3 reads CASSLGAISNQPQHF. CDR3 in DNA: TGTGCCAGCAGTTTAGGGGCGATAAGCAATCAGCCCCAGCATTTT.

By frequency in the sample, this clonotype is medium-sized. V usage is TRBV7-6 and J usage is TRBJ1-6; tentative D call: TRBD1 (5 bases). From germline, CDR1 is SGHVS and CDR2 FNYEAQ. Trimming stripped 0 bases from V and 9 bases from J, with 12 bases between. CDR3 size: 15 residues. CDR3 DNA: TGTGCCAGCAGCTTAGCGGCAGGGACGGGTTCACCCCTCCACTTT. This encodes CASSLAAGTGSPLHF.

This clonotype turned up a few times. V usage is TRBV20-1 and J usage is TRBJ1-1; possible D gene TRBD1, 5 bases. The CDR3 has 13 residues. Germline V gene sequence: CDR1 DFQATT, CDR2 SNEGSKA (reference sequence). Trimming pared 6 bases from V and 1 base from J, leaving 12 bases between. The CDR3 nucleotides read TGCAGTGCGGTGGAAGGGGCGAACACTGAAGCTTTCTTT. Amino acids: CSAVEGANTEAFF.

This clonotype has more than one count but fewer than ten. This chain links TRBV7-2 with TRBJ1-5; D unclear. The germline gives CDR1 SGHTA, CDR2 FQGNSA. This CDR3 has 13 residues. Trimming removed 3 bases from V and 4 bases from J, with 7 bases in between. CDR3 bases: TGTGCCAGCAGCTTCCTGGGGAATCAGCCCCAGCATTTT. This codes for CASSFLGNQPQHF.

This clonotype occurred a few times. The chain combines TRBV20-1 with TRBJ2-2; D is possibly TRBD2 (6 bases). The CDR3 contains 15 residues. CDR1 and CDR2 from the germline V gene are DFQATT and SNEGSKA (reference sequence). With 5 bases removed from V and 6 bases from J, the gap between germline ends came to 19 bases. The CDR3 reads CSARPGTHVPGELFF. CDR3 DNA sequence: TGCAGTGCTCGGCCCGGGACTCATGTACCCGGGGAGCTGTTTTTT.

The rearrangement joins TRBV15 to TRBJ2-3; D gene unclear. Germline V gene sequence: CDR1 LNHNV, CDR2 YYDKDF (reference sequence). The CDR3 spans 13 residues. Trimming pared 0 bases from V and 6 bases from J, leaving 7 bases between. The CDR3 spells CATSRDIEDTQYF. The CDR3, as DNA: TGTGCCACCAGCAGAGATATTGAGGATACGCAGTATTTT.

This clonotype was recorded a few times. This rearrangement joins TRBV6-1 to TRBJ1-5, with 10 nucleotides matching TRBD1. Germline trimming cut 6 bases from V and 6 bases from J; bases unmatched to any gene: 5. This CDR3 spans 14 amino acids. Germline V CDR1 and CDR2: MNHNS, SASEGT. In nucleotides, the CDR3 is TGTGCCAGCAGGACAGGGGGCAGGAGTCAGCCCCAGCATTTT. It encodes CASRTGGRSQPQHF.

The chain combines TRBV27 with TRBJ2-1, with D perhaps matching TRBD2 (6 bases). This CDR3 is built from 15 residues. Trimming pared 3 bases from V and 0 bases from J, leaving 9 bases between. The germline V gene encodes CDR1 MNHEY and CDR2 SMNVEV (reference sequence). The CDR3 DNA sequence: TGTGCCAGCAGTTTCGGAGCGGGCTCCTACAATGAGCAGTTCTTC. Amino acid sequence: CASSFGAGSYNEQFF.

The chain links TRBV6-2 or TRBV6-3 to TRBJ2-7, with 7 bases fitting TRBD1. Germline V gives CDR1 MNHEY, CDR2 SVGEGT. The CDR3 extends over 14 amino acids. With V trimmed by 5 bases and J by 5 bases, 9 bases remained unmatched. CDR3 in amino acids: CASSATDRSDEQYF. CDR3 in DNA: TGTGCCAGCAGTGCCACGGACAGGTCCGACGAGCAGTACTTC.

This clonotype has only a few counts. The chain combines TRBV28 with TRBJ2-7, with 9 nucleotides matching TRBD1. CDR1 MDHEN and CDR2 SYDVKM come from the germline V gene. This CDR3 spans 15 amino acids. The V segment lost 8 bases and the J segment 4 bases; nucleotides outside the gene matches: 12. The chain's CDR3 is CASQTVGTGKYEQYF. The CDR3 coding sequence is TGTGCCAGCCAGACCGTCGGGACAGGGAAATACGAGCAGTACTTC.

CDR3 loop: CASSLRLQGQETQYF. DNA of the CDR3: TGTGCCAGCAGCTTAAGGTTACAGGGGCAAGAGACCCAGTACTTC. The rearrangement joins TRBV7-8 to TRBJ2-5, with 7 bases fitting TRBD1. V lost 2 bases, J lost 2 bases, and 5 bases stayed unmatched. From germline, CDR1 is SGHVS and CDR2 FQNEAQ. CDR3 length: 15 residues. Full variable domain (rest looked up from reference TRBV7-8 and TRBJ2-5): GAGVSQSPRYKVAKRGQDVALRCDPISGHVSLFWYQQALGQGPEFLTYFQNEAQLDKSGLPSDRFFAERPEGSVSTLKIQRTQQEDSAVYLCASSLRLQGQETQYFGPGTRLLVL.

The CDR3 bases are TGTGCCAGCAGCGCTTGGACAGGGGTATCAGATACGCAGTATTTT. Protein sequence: CASSAWTGVSDTQYF. The chain combines TRBV7-6 with TRBJ2-3, with 9 bases aligning to TRBD1. Germline V gene sequence: CDR1 SGHVS, CDR2 FNYEAQ. Unmatched junction bases numbered 7, after V lost 5 bases and J lost 4 bases. CDR3 length: 15 residues.